This T cell receptor beta chain is drawn from a study of OX40 agonist ivuxolimab in advanced cancers. J was trimmed by 4 bases and V by 7 bases; bases with no gene match: 7. This CDR3 has 14 residues. The V gene's germline CDR1 is GTSNPN and CDR2 SVGIG (reference sequence). As concerns this clone: Its antigen is still unknown.

Overall study results and limits: CD8+ T cells showed, on average, more clonal expansion than CD4+ cells. Certain nonresponders additionally had low normalized T-cell clonal expansion.

The data were produced by immunoSEQ multiplex PCR, yet TCRdb's version contains in-frame clones alone and is incomplete. This sample yields some 46,000 clones, of which more than 80% are seen a single time; 12% belongs to the top ten. Sequencing was performed on CD4+ or CD8+ T cells sorted from blood, taken in a trial of the OX40 agonist ivuxolimab. The sequence derives from an adult with an advanced solid tumor such as melanoma, head and neck, liver or kidney cancer. The chain recombines TRBV30 with TRBJ2-3, with TRBD1 matching 11 bases. The CDR3 spells CASDAGQGADTQYF. The DNA of the CDR3 is TGTGCCTCCGACGCGGGACAGGGGGCAGATACGCAGTATTTT.